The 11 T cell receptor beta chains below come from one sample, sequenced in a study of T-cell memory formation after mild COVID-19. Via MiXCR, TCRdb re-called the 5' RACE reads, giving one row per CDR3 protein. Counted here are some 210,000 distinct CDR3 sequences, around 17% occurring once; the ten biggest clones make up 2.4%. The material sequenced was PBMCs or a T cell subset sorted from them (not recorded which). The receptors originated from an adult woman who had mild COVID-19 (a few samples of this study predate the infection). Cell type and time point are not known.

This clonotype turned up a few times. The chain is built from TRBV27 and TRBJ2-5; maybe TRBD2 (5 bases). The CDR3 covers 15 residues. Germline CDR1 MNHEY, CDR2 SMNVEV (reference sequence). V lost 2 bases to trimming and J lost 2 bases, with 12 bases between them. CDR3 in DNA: TGTGCCAGCAGTTTAGGGCCCGGGATACAAGAGACCCAGTACTTC. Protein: CASSLGPGIQETQYF.

The CDR3 protein is CAGQGLYEQYF. The CDR3 DNA sequence: TGTGCCGGGCAGGGGCTCTACGAGCAGTACTTC. The chain employs TRBV30 and TRBJ2-7; a weak D match, TRBD1 (6 bases). V shed 8 bases and J shed 3 bases, with 11 bases lying between them. This CDR3 region has 11 residues. CDR1 and CDR2 (germline): GTSNPN, SVGIG (reference sequence).

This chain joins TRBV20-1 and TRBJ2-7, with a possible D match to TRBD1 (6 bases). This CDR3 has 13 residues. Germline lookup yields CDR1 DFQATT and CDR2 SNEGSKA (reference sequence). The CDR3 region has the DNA TGCAGCGGTAGACAGGCCGGTTCCTACGAGCAGTACTTC. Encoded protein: CSGRQAGSYEQYF.

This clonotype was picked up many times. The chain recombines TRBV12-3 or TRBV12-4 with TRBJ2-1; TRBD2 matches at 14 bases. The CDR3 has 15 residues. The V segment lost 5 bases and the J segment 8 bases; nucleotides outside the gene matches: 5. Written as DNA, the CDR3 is TGTGCCAGCAGTCCCGGGACTAGCGGGAGAGATGAGCAGTTCTTC. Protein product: CASSPGTSGRDEQFF.

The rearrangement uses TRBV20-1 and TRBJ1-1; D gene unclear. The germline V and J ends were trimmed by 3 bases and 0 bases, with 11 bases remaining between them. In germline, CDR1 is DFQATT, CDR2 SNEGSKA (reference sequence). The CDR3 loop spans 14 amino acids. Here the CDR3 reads CSASPGYMNTEAFF. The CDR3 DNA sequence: TGCAGTGCTAGTCCCGGCTACATGAACACTGAAGCTTTCTTT.

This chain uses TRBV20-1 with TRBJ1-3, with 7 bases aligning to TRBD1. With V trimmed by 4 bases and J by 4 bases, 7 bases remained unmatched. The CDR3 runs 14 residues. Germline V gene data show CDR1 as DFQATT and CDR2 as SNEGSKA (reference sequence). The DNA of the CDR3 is TGCAGTGCTAAACCCGGGACAGCGGGAAACACCATATATTTT. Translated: CSAKPGTAGNTIYF.

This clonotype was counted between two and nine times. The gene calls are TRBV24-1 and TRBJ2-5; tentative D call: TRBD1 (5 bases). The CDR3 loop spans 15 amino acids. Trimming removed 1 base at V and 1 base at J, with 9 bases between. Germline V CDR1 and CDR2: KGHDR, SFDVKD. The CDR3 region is CATSDFAGRQETQYF. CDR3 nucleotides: TGTGCCACCAGTGATTTTGCAGGGCGCCAAGAGACCCAGTACTTC.

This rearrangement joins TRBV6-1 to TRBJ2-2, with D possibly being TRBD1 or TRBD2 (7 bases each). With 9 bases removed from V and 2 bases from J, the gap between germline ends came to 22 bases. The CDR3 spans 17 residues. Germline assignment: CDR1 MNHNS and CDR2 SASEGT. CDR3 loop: CASNLRGGALNTGELFF. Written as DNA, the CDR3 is TGTGCCAGTAATCTCAGGGGGGGGGCACTCAACACCGGGGAGCTGTTTTTT.

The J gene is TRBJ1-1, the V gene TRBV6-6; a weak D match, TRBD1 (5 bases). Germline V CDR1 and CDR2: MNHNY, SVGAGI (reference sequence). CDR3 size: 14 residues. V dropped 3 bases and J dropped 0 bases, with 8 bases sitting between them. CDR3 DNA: TGTGCCAGCAGTTATCGGGGGGTGAACACTGAAGCTTTCTTT. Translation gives CASSYRGVNTEAFF.

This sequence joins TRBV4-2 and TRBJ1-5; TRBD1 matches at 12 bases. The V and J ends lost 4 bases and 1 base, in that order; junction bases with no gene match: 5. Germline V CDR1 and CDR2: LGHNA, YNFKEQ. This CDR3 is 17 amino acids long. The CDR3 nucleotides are TGTGCCAGCAGCCCAGGGGACAGGGGGCGAAGCAATCAGCCCCAGCATTTT. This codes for CASSPGDRGRSNQPQHF.

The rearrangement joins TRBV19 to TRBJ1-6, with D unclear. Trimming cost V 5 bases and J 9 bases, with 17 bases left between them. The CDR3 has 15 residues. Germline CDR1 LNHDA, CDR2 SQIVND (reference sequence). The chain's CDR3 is CASSAGIHGRSPLHF. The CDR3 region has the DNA TGTGCCAGTAGTGCCGGGATCCACGGGCGTTCACCCCTCCACTTT.